The 21 T cell receptor beta chains below were found in one sample sequenced in a study of CD8 T cells in Susac syndrome. RNA amounts of about 0.5 to 1 ug underwent reverse transcription with random hexamers. MiXCR, applied by TCRdb to the immunoSEQ multiplex PCR reads, yields one record per CDR3 protein. Of under 80,000 distinct CDR3 sequences listed, about 95% are singletons. Sequencing input: CD8+ T cells from PBMCs. These receptors were collected from a human donor with multiple sclerosis.

This chain connects TRBV28 to TRBJ2-4; D perhaps matches TRBD1 (6 bases). CDR3 size: 16 residues. V gave up 4 bases and J gave up 0 bases, with 13 bases separating them. Germline CDR1 and CDR2: MDHEN and SYDVKM. CDR3 loop: CASSSTDRLAKNIQYF. DNA for the CDR3: TGTGCCAGCAGTTCCACGGACAGACTAGCCAAAAACATTCAGTACTTC.

The V call is TRBV27, the J call TRBJ2-2, with D unclear. V lost 2 bases and J 1 base, leaving 8 bases between the germline ends. CDR3 length: 15 residues. Germline CDR1 is MNHEY and CDR2 is SMNVEV (reference sequence). Here the CDR3 reads CASSLNRMNTGELFF. In DNA, the CDR3 is TGTGCCAGCAGTTTAAATCGCATGAACACCGGGGAGCTGTTTTTT.

The V call is TRBV29-1, the J call TRBJ2-2; the D is unclear. The germline V gene encodes CDR1 SQVTM and CDR2 ANQGSEA. The CDR3 spans 13 residues. Trimming left V 2 bases short and J 1 base short, with 5 bases between. The CDR3 nucleotides are TGCAGCGTTGAACCTTTGAACACCGGGGAGCTGTTTTTT. Its translation: CSVEPLNTGELFF.

The chain uses TRBV29-1 and TRBJ2-2; 13 bases map to TRBD2. The germline V gene has CDR1 SQVTM and CDR2 ANQGSEA. This CDR3 has 16 amino acids. Trimming removed 6 bases from V and 0 bases from J; junction bases left unmatched: 4. The CDR3: CSVRTSGSSNTGELFF. In nucleotides, the CDR3 is TGCAGCGTAAGGACTAGCGGGAGCTCGAACACCGGGGAGCTGTTTTTT.

The chain uses TRBV7-9 and TRBJ2-7, with D unclear. The CDR3 is made up of 12 amino acids. With 3 bases removed from V and 7 bases from J, the gap between germline ends came to 10 bases. From germline, CDR1 is SEHNR and CDR2 FQNEAQ (reference sequence). CDR3 in DNA: TGTGCCAGCAGCTTCGTTCTACGAGAGCAGTACTTC. Its protein product is CASSFVLREQYF.

The chain links TRBV29-1 to TRBJ1-2; TRBD1 is a possible D gene (5 bases). Germline CDR1 SQVTM, CDR2 ANQGSEA. The ends were cut back, 2 bases at V and 8 bases at J, with 9 bases in the middle. The CDR3 covers 11 residues. In nucleotides, the CDR3 is TGCAGCGTTGAACAGGGAGGAGGCTACACCTTC. This gives the protein CSVEQGGGYTF. Based on the CDR3 plus reference TRBV29-1 and TRBJ1-2, the full variable domain is SAVISQKPSRDICQRGTSLTIQCQVDSQVTMMFWYRQQPGQSLTLIATANQGSEATYESGFVIDKFPISRPNLTFSTLTVSNMSPEDSSIYLCSVEQGGGYTFGSGTRLTVV.

V gene TRBV7-9 combines with J gene TRBJ1-1; D perhaps matches TRBD1 (5 bases). The CDR3 sequence is 14 residues long. Germline CDR1 and CDR2: SEHNR and FQNEAQ (reference sequence). V was pared by 4 bases and J by 6 bases, with 15 bases between. DNA for the CDR3: TGTGCCAGCAGCTCCCGACGGGACGAGCCTGAAGCTTTCTTT. Residues: CASSSRRDEPEAFF.

The chain carries TRBV29-1 and TRBJ2-1, with D possibly called TRBD1 or TRBD2 (5 bases each). V lost 7 bases and J 6 bases, leaving 13 bases between the germline ends. CDR1 and CDR2 (germline): SQVTM, ANQGSEA. This CDR3 is built from 12 residues. The CDR3 coding sequence is TGCAGCGCTTGGGGCGGGTCCAATGAGCAGTTCTTC. This encodes CSAWGGSNEQFF.

The CDR3 loop reads CASSSTRNEQFF. The CDR3 region has the DNA TGTGCCAGCAGTTCGACTAGGAATGAGCAGTTCTTC. The chain recombines TRBV5-6 with TRBJ2-1; D perhaps matches TRBD2 (6 bases). This CDR3 contains 12 residues. V was pared by 5 bases and J by 7 bases, with 10 bases between. The germline CDR1 and CDR2 sequences are SGHDT and YYEEEE.

J is TRBJ1-1 and V is TRBV30, with D uncertain. Germline V gene lookup returns CDR1 GTSNPN and CDR2 SVGIG (reference sequence). The CDR3 is made up of 11 amino acids. V was cut by 7 bases and J by 1 base, with 7 bases left in between. In nucleotides, the CDR3 is TGTGCCTCCGGACCGAACACTGAAGCTTTCTTT. As protein: CASGPNTEAFF. Full variable domain (remainder filled in from reference TRBV30 and TRBJ1-1): SQTIHQWPATLVQPVGSPLSLECTVEGTSNPNLYWYRQAAGRGLQLLFYSVGIGQISSEVPQNLSASRPQDRQFILSSKKLLLSDSGFYLCASGPNTEAFFGQGTRLTVV.

J is TRBJ1-1 and V is TRBV19; D is uncertain. Trimming cost V 3 bases and J 3 bases, with 8 bases left between them. The CDR3 length is 13 residues. The V gene's germline CDR1 is LNHDA and CDR2 SQIVND (reference sequence). CDR3 DNA: TGTGCCAGTAGTATTCGCGCCTACACTGAAGCTTTCTTT. This gives the protein CASSIRAYTEAFF. The whole variable domain, remainder taken from reference TRBV19 and TRBJ1-1, is DGGITQSPKYLFRKEGQNVTLSCEQNLNHDAMYWYRQDPGQGLRLIYYSQIVNDFQKGDIAEGYSVSREKKESFPLTVTSAQKNPTAFYLCASSIRAYTEAFFGQGTRLTVV.

This clonotype was seen a single time. V usage is TRBV5-6 and J usage is TRBJ1-1; D unresolved. The V end was cut by 2 bases, the J end by 4 bases, with 9 bases between. From germline, CDR1 is SGHDT and CDR2 YYEEEE. The CDR3 spans 13 residues. This CDR3 reads CASSFEGSTEAFF. In DNA form, the CDR3 reads TGTGCCAGCAGCTTTGAAGGGAGCACTGAAGCTTTCTTT.

J is TRBJ2-1 and V is TRBV7-9, with TRBD2 matching 8 bases. This CDR3 is built from 15 residues. The junction had 2 bases not matched to a gene; V was cut back by 4 bases and J by 0 bases. In germline, CDR1 is SEHNR, CDR2 FQNEAQ (reference sequence). The CDR3 DNA reads as TGTGCCAGCAGCTCAGCGGGGGCCTCCTACAATGAGCAGTTCTTC. It translates to CASSSAGASYNEQFF.

The V gene is TRBV4-1, the J gene TRBJ1-1; D call uncertain. CDR1 and CDR2 (germline): MGHRA, YSYEKL. The germline V and J ends were trimmed by 1 base and 8 bases, with 11 bases remaining between them. This CDR3 spans 13 amino acids. The CDR3 sequence: CASSQGDIREAFF. CDR3 DNA sequence: TGCGCCAGCAGCCAAGGGGATATAAGGGAAGCTTTCTTT.

The table lists this clonotype with a count of one. The chain couples TRBV15 to TRBJ1-1; D may be TRBD1 (6 bases). Between the trimmed V and J ends, which lost 1 base and 1 base, there was a span of 7 bases. This CDR3 spans 14 amino acids. Germline assignment: CDR1 LNHNV and CDR2 YYDKDF (reference sequence). CDR3: CATSRAQGNTEAFF. In DNA form, the CDR3 reads TGTGCCACCAGCAGAGCACAGGGGAACACTGAAGCTTTCTTT.

The chain has TRBV5-1 and TRBJ2-2; weak D call: TRBD2 (5 bases). The CDR3 runs to 16 residues. Per germline, CDR1 SGHRS and CDR2 YFSETQ. V was pared by 4 bases and J by 0 bases, with 13 bases between. CDR3 loop: CASSPLRASNTGELFF. The CDR3, as DNA: TGCGCCAGCAGCCCCCTGCGGGCTTCGAACACCGGGGAGCTGTTTTTT. Using reference TRBV5-1 and TRBJ2-2 for the parts outside the CDR3, the full variable domain is KAGVTQTPRYLIKTRGQQVTLSCSPISGHRSVSWYQQTPGQGLQFLFEYFSETQRNKGNFPGRFSGRQFSNSRSEMNVSTLELGDSALYLCASSPLRASNTGELFFGEGSRLTVL.

This chain links TRBV7-6 with TRBJ2-7; D unclear. The germline V gene has CDR1 SGHVS and CDR2 FNYEAQ. Trimming took off 3 bases at V and 4 bases at J, with 10 bases between the two ends. This CDR3 has 13 amino acids. The CDR3, as DNA: TGTGCCAGCAGCTTCGAGAAGGGTTACGAGCAGTACTTC. Amino acid sequence: CASSFEKGYEQYF.

The chain uses TRBV7-9 and TRBJ2-2; D tentatively reads TRBD1 or TRBD2 (6 bases each). V lost 5 bases to trimming and J lost 2 bases, with 15 bases between them. This CDR3 is built from 16 residues. The germline V gene has CDR1 SEHNR and CDR2 FQNEAQ (reference sequence). The CDR3 coding sequence is TGTGCCAGCAGCCCGCCCTCGGGGGCTAACACCGGGGAGCTGTTTTTT. This translates into CASSPPSGANTGELFF.

The genes are TRBV28 and TRBJ1-1; a possible D gene is TRBD1 (5 bases). Germline lookup yields CDR1 MDHEN and CDR2 SYDVKM. Trimming cost V 7 bases and J 3 bases, with 18 bases left between them. The CDR3 is made up of 15 amino acids. The CDR3 sequence: CASTPNGAGYTEAFF. CDR3 in DNA: TGTGCCAGCACCCCGAACGGGGCGGGCTACACTGAAGCTTTCTTT.

The chain carries TRBV7-9 and TRBJ2-3; D call uncertain. Germline CDR1 is SEHNR and CDR2 is FQNEAQ (reference sequence). The CDR3 extends over 16 amino acids. The V end lost 5 bases, the J end lost 6 bases, and 21 bases lay between the germline ends. CDR3 bases: TGTGCCAGCAGCATCTCAGCCGGTCCTAGGTTGGATACGCAGTATTTT. Amino acid sequence: CASSISAGPRLDTQYF.

This clonotype has a single count. At one end, the junction sequence differs from germline, possibly due to a read error. This sequence joins TRBV29-1 and TRBJ1-1, with D possibly being TRBD1 (5 bases). CDR1 SQVTM and CDR2 ANQGSEA come from the germline V gene. CDR3 length: 13 residues. The CDR3 sequence is CSVRGGRNTEAFF. Written as DNA, the CDR3 is TGCAGCGTTCGCGGGGGACGGAACACTGAAGCCTTCTTT. Looking up the rest from reference TRBV29-1 and TRBJ1-1 gives the full variable domain: SAVISQKPSRDICQRGTSLTIQCQVDSQVTMMFWYRQQPGQSLTLIATANQGSEATYESGFVIDKFPISRPNLTFSTLTVSNMSPEDSSIYLCSVRGGRNTEAFFGQGTRLTVV.